This T cell receptor beta chain was identified during a study of shared clonotypes between healthy human individuals. Study-wide context: Used for every donor were three CD4 naive, three CD4 memory, two CD8 naive and one CD8 memory plate. Study conclusions and caveats: Larger estimated richness was generally seen in naive subsets than in memory subsets.

The naive CD8 subset, CD45RO-negative cells positively selected for CCR7, excluded terminally differentiated effector memory CD45RA+ cells. A word on this clone: Its antigen is unidentified.

Trimming removed 5 bases from V and 4 bases from J, with 12 bases in between. There are 14 residues in the CDR3. CDR1 and CDR2 from the germline V gene are LNHNV and YYDKDF (reference sequence). Profiled with immunoSEQ multiplex PCR; TCRdb holds only in-frame clones, not every one. The table lists under 850,000 clones, nearly 95% of them singletons. Sequencing input: naive CD8+ T cells sorted from blood. The sequence was collected from a man under 40 in good health. V gene TRBV15 combines with J gene TRBJ2-1, with D unresolved. CDR3: CATSGDFQYNEQFF. CDR3 nucleotide sequence: TGTGCCACCAGCGGGGATTTCCAATACAATGAGCAGTTCTTC.